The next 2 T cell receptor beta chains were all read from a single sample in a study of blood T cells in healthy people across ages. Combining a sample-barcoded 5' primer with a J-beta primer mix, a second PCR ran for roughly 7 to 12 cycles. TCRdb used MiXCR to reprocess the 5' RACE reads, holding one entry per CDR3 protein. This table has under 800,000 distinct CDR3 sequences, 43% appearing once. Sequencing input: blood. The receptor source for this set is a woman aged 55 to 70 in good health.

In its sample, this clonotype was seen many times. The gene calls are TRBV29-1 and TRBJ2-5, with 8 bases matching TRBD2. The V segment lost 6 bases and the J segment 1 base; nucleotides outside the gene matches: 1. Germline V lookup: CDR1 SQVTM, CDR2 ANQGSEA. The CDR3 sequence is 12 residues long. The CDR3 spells CSVGGGQETQYF. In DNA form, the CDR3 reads TGCAGCGTCGGGGGGGGCCAAGAGACCCAGTACTTC.

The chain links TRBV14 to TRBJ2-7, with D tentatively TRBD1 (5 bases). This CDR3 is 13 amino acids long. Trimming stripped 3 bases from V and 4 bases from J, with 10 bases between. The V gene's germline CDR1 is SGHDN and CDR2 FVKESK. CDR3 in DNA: TGTGCCAGCAGCCAGGGGCGCAGATACGAGCAGTACTTC. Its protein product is CASSQGRRYEQYF.